This T cell receptor (beta chain) was retrieved from a study of cytomegalovirus exposure and HLA in healthy donors. V was shortened by 5 bases and J by 2 bases, with 13 bases between the two germline ends. The CDR3 sequence is 14 residues long. From germline, CDR1 is SGHDN and CDR2 FVKESK. A multiplex PCR was run with 60 Vbeta primers and 13 Jbeta primers. Using immunoSEQ multiplex PCR, the repertoire was profiled, and TCRdb retains in-frame clones only, with some absent. The table includes some 220,000 clones, 70% to 90% detected once. The V gene is TRBV14, the J gene TRBJ2-7; D might be TRBD1 (6 bases). The sequenced material came from PBMCs. This receptor was identified in a girl under 10 years old in good health and CMV-seronegative. CDR3 in DNA: TGTGCCAGCAGCTTACGGACAGTTACCTACGAGCAGTACTTC. The encoded protein is CASSLRTVTYEQYF.